This TCR beta chain originates from a study of blood T cell repertoires in COVID-19 (dated by TCRdb to about 2020). Looking at the study overall: Samples covering the acute and convalescent phases of COVID-19 were provided by collaborators in the United States, Italy and Spain. The prospective study material was composed of cDNA or gDNA derived from T cells, B-cell-depleted T cells, or PBMCs. The dataset comprised deeply sampled blood TCRbeta repertoires from subjects exposed to, actively infected with, or recovered from COVID-19. The repertoires were released in a freely available public database intended as a resource for research on the immune response to SARS-CoV-2. Samples came from the ongoing ImmuneRACE study (first 160 participants) plus 1,254 subjects from 6 global collaborators. Nearly every sample came with metadata listing a de-identified subject ID, COVID-19 status, age in years and sex. HLA class I and class II types, where available, came from metadata supplied by the sample provider rather than from assay-based typing. General findings and caveats noted by the study authors: The amount of clinical and demographic metadata varied by source and participant and was provided uncurated.

The immunoSEQ Assay, a bias-controlled multiplex PCR, was used to amplify TCRbeta CDR3 regions from genomic DNA. The authors' pipeline ran thus. Within the assay, amplification of reference gene primers was used to estimate how many nucleated cells each sample contained. Sequence reads were collapsed and filtered to measure the absolute abundance of every unique TCRbeta CDR3 rearrangement. For each sample, productive Simpson clonality was calculated as the square root of Simpson's diversity index across productive rearrangements. Sourced from immuneACCESS, this table was stored by TCRdb with only in-frame sequences that have V and J called. A share of the clones is absent; for the studies checked, an unresolved V gene accounts for under half, and the remainder has no known explanation. Clone size and V and J calls were adopted from that table, with D and trimming inferred from the DNA. This sample is represented by fewer than 25,000 clones; around 86% of them were singletons. Approximately 12% of the sample is held by the ten biggest clonotypes.

The germline V gene (reference sequence) sets CDR1 to GTSNPN and CDR2 to SVGIG. Measured from the cysteine to the phenylalanine, the CDR3 is 13 residues long. Left in the record is the CDR3 DNA by itself, 39 bases read in frame from the first base. Deletion took 0 bases off V and 4 bases off J, with a span of 7 bases between the germline ends. Collaborating institutions collected whole blood in K2EDTA tubes following their own protocols. For TCRbeta analysis, collaborators shipped samples in one of three forms: frozen whole blood, isolated PBMCs, or DNA extracted from either of those sample types. With respect to this clone: Its cognate antigen has yet to be identified. Qualities for individual bases were not recorded, and no much larger clone is one base off.

The chain uses TRBV30 and TRBJ1-5; TRBD1 might be the D gene, on 5 matching bases. The sample consisted of peripheral blood. The TCR sequence derives from a woman of 80 years or more with active or convalescent COVID-19. The nucleotides read TGTGCCTGGAGTGTACCAGGGAATCAGCCCCAGCATTTT. Its amino acids are CAWSVPGNQPQHF.